This paragraph covers one TCR beta chain sequence. The data derive from a study of OX40 agonist ivuxolimab in advanced cancers. Study background: With ivuxolimab, an agonistic anti-OX40 (CD134) antibody, patients were treated. Three patients had partial responses: one hepatocellular carcinoma, two cutaneous melanoma.

Sequenced by immunoSEQ multiplex PCR; TCRdb stores in-frame clones only, minus some. This sample yields about 100,000 clones, of which roughly 88% are seen a single time; roughly 1.6% belongs to the top ten. The TCR sequence derives from an adult with an advanced solid tumor such as melanoma, head and neck, liver or kidney cancer. The sample consisted of CD4+ or CD8+ T cells sorted from blood, taken in a trial of the OX40 agonist ivuxolimab.

CDR3 sequence (DNA): TGTGCCAGCAGTGAAACTGGGCACACTGAAGCTTTCTTT. This codes for CASSETGHTEAFF. The chain recombines TRBV6-1 with TRBJ1-1; D is uncertain. The CDR3 sequence is 13 residues long. V was pared by 2 bases and J by 3 bases, with 7 bases between. Germline CDR1 and CDR2: MNHNS and SASEGT.